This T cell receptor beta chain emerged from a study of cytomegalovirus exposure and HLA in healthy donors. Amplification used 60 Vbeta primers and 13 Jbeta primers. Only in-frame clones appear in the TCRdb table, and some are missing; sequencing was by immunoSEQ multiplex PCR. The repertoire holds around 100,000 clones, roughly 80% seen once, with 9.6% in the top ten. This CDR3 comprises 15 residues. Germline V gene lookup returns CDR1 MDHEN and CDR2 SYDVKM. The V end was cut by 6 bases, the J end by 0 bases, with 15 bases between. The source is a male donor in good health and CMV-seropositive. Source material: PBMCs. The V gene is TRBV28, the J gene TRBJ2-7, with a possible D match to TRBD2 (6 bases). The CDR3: CASRGSGWSSYEQYF. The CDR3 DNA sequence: TGTGCCAGCAGGGGGAGCGGGTGGAGCTCCTACGAGCAGTACTTC.